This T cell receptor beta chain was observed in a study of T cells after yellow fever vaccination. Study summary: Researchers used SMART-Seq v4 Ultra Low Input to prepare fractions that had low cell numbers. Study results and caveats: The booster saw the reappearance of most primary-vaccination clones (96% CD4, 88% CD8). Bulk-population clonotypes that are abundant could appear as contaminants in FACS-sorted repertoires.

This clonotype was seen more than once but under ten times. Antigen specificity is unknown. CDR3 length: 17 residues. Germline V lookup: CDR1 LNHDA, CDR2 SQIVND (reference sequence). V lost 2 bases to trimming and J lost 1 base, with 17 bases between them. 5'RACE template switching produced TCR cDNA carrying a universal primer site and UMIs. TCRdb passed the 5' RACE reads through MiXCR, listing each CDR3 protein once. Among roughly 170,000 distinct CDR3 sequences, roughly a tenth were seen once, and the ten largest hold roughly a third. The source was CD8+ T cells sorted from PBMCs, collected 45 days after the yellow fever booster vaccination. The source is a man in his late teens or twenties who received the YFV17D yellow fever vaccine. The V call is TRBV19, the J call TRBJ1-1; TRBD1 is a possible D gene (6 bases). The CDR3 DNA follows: TGTGCCAGTAGTATATTGGGGGGAAGGACAGCGAACACTGAAGCTTTCTTT. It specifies CASSILGGRTANTEAFF.